The clone carrying this T cell receptor beta chain was recorded once. Trimming shortened V by 9 bases and J by 4 bases, and 22 bases separated the two germline ends. The CDR3 extends over 17 amino acids. Germline lookup yields CDR1 LNHDA and CDR2 SQIVND (reference sequence). The method was immunoSEQ multiplex PCR; TCRdb's version includes in-frame clones alone and lacks a portion of them. This table holds more than 300,000 clones, roughly 90% found once. This record comes from a study of blood T cell repertoires in COVID-19. At the level of the study: The analysed material was cDNA or gDNA that came from T cells, B-cell-depleted T cells, or PBMCs.

Patients of the Seattle cohort, enrolled during active infection, were followed longitudinally. V is TRBV19 and J is TRBJ2-6; D is ambiguous. The TCR was taken from a woman aged 25 to 39 with COVID-19, enrolled during active disease. Sequencing was carried out using peripheral blood. As DNA, the CDR3 is TGTGCCAGCACCATATACAGCCCCTCCGGAGGGGCCAACGTCCTGACTTTC. Translating gives CASTIYSPSGGANVLTF.